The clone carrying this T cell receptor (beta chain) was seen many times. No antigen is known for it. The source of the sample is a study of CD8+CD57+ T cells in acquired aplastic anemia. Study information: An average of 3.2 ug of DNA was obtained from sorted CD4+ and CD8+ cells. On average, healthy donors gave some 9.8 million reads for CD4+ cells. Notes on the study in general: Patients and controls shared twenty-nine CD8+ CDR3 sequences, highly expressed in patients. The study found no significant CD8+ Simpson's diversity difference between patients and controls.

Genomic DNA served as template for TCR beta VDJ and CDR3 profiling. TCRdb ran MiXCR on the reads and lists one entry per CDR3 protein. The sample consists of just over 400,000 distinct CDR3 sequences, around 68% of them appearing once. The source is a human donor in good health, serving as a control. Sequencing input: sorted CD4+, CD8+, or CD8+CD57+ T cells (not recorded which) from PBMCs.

The CDR3 loop is CASSRDRIFGQYF. The CDR3 DNA is TGTGCCAGCAGCCGGGACAGAATCTTCGGGCAGTACTTC. The rearrangement joins TRBV7-2 to TRBJ2-7; 7 bases fit TRBD1. V was clipped by 5 bases and J by 9 bases; unmatched bases: 10. Germline values: CDR1 SGHTA, CDR2 FQGNSA. This CDR3 has 13 residues.